These 19 T cell receptor beta chains share one sample of origin, sequenced in a study of blood T cells in healthy people across ages. Primed by a sample-barcoded 5' primer and a J-beta primer mix, a second PCR proceeded for roughly 7 to 11 cycles. TCRdb re-derived calls from the 5' RACE reads in MiXCR, one entry per CDR3 protein. The data hold 1,500,000 or so distinct CDR3 sequences, with around 55% observed a single time. The sequenced sample was blood. Receptors were obtained from a young man in good health.

The chain combines TRBV5-1 with TRBJ2-5; no definite D call. The CDR3 has 13 residues. Between the trimmed V and J ends, which lost 4 bases and 3 bases, there was a span of 10 bases. Germline CDR1 reads SGHRS; CDR2 reads YFSETQ. The CDR3 sequence is CASSVAREETQYF. CDR3 DNA: TGCGCCAGCAGCGTAGCCAGAGAAGAGACCCAGTACTTC.

The chain uses TRBV15 and TRBJ1-2; the D is unclear. The CDR3 contains 12 residues. With 5 bases removed from V and 8 bases from J, the gap between germline ends came to 12 bases. Germline V gene lookup returns CDR1 LNHNV and CDR2 YYDKDF (reference sequence). CDR3 in DNA: TGTGCCACCAGCTTACGGACTGACGGCTACACCTTC. Translated: CATSLRTDGYTF. Full variable domain (rest looked up from reference TRBV15 and TRBJ1-2): DAMVIQNPRYQVTQFGKPVTLSCSQTLNHNVMYWYQQKSSQAPKLLFHYYDKDFNNEADTPDNFQSRRPNTSFCFLDIRSPGLGDTAMYLCATSLRTDGYTFGSGTRLTVV.

J is TRBJ2-4 and V is TRBV25-1, with a tentative D call TRBD1 (5 bases). Germline V lookup: CDR1 MGHDK, CDR2 SYGVNS. The CDR3 runs 15 residues. V was clipped by 6 bases and J by 13 bases, with 25 bases between them. CDR3 DNA: TGTGCCAGCAGGTCGCAGGGAAGGTCCTACAATGAGCAGTACTTC. Translation gives CASRSQGRSYNEQYF. Variable domain in full (rest from reference TRBV25-1 and TRBJ2-4): EADIYQTPRYLVIGTGKKITLECSQTMGHDKMYWYQQDPGMELHLIHYSYGVNSTEKGDLSSESTVSRIRTEHFPLTLESARPSHTSQYLCASRSQGRSYNEQYFGAGTRLSVL.

J is TRBJ1-2 and V is TRBV28; the D is unclear. Germline CDR1 is MDHEN and CDR2 is SYDVKM. V was trimmed by 5 bases and J by 8 bases, leaving 12 bases between them. The CDR3 is made up of 12 amino acids. For the CDR3, the DNA is TGTGCCAGCAGTGATCTTGGTTGGGGCTACACCTTC. Translating gives CASSDLGWGYTF.

On this clonotype: An end of the junction does not agree with germline; a read error may underlie this. The rearrangement links TRBV4-1 to TRBJ2-1, with D possibly being TRBD1 or TRBD2 (5 bases each). Germline values: CDR1 MGHRA, CDR2 YSYEKL. The CDR3 has 16 amino acids. The CDR3 reads CASSEEGQSLYNEQFF. As DNA, the CDR3 is TGCGCCAGCAGCGAAGAGGGGCAGTCTCTCTACAATGAGCAGTTCTTC.

The chain couples TRBV6-6 to TRBJ2-7; TRBD2 matches at 11 bases. Near its end, the DNA agrees better with TRBJ2-5, so the J call may be wrong. CDR3 length: 16 residues. Looked up from germline, CDR1 is MNHNY and CDR2 is SVGAGI (reference sequence). In DNA form, the CDR3 reads TGTGCCAGCAGTTTCCGACTAGCGGGGATCCAAGAGACCCAGTACTTC. Amino acid sequence: CASSFRLAGIQETQYF.

This clonotype has a handful of counts. The CDR3, as DNA: TGTGCTAGGTCCCAAGGGAGACACGAGCAGTACTTC. Its protein is CARSQGRHEQYF. V usage is TRBV21-1 and J usage is TRBJ2-7; TRBD1 is taken as the D call from the table, unchecked against the DNA. TRBV21-1 is a known pseudogene. The length of the CDR3 is 12 residues.

The rearrangement uses TRBV6-6 and TRBJ2-3; no clear D gene. Germline loops: CDR1 MNHNY, CDR2 SVGAGI (reference sequence). The germline V and J ends were trimmed by 5 bases and 1 base, with 13 bases remaining between them. The CDR3 is made up of 15 amino acids. The CDR3, as DNA: TGTGCCAGCAGTAGCCCCTCGTCGGGCACAGATACGCAGTATTTT. Amino acids: CASSSPSSGTDTQYF.

This clonotype turned up a few times. The chain recombines TRBV12-3 or TRBV12-4 with TRBJ1-1, with D perhaps matching TRBD1 (6 bases). The V end was cut by 1 base, the J end by 1 base, with 13 bases between. The CDR3 sequence is 16 residues long. In DNA, the CDR3 is TGTGCCAGCAGTTTAGATGGGGGACATAGGAACACTGAAGCTTTCTTT. Its protein is CASSLDGGHRNTEAFF.

V and J are TRBV2 and TRBJ2-3; 10 nucleotides align to TRBD1. Per the germline V gene, CDR1 is SNHLY and CDR2 is FYNNEI. CDR3 length: 11 residues. V lost 6 bases, J lost 14 bases, and 5 bases stayed unmatched. CDR3 sequence reads: CASSQGDRGYF. The CDR3 DNA reads as TGTGCCAGCAGCCAAGGGGACAGGGGGTATTTT.

The chain joins TRBV20-1 to TRBJ1-2, with TRBD1 as a possible D gene (6 bases). Trimming shortened V by 4 bases and J by 2 bases, and 20 bases separated the two germline ends. The CDR3 contains 16 residues. From germline, CDR1 is DFQATT and CDR2 SNEGSKA (reference sequence). The CDR3 loop is CSAKTDSDERNYGYTF. Here the CDR3 DNA reads TGCAGTGCTAAGACGGACAGCGACGAAAGAAACTATGGCTACACCTTC.

The rearrangement uses TRBV28 and TRBJ1-2; D possibly corresponds to TRBD1 (6 bases). The CDR3 contains 12 residues. V was trimmed by 5 bases and J by 12 bases, leaving 16 bases between them. The germline V gene has CDR1 MDHEN and CDR2 SYDVKM. The CDR3 region has the DNA TGTGCCAGCAGTCTCGGACCCGCAGGGGACACCTTC. It translates to CASSLGPAGDTF.

V usage is TRBV20-1 and J usage is TRBJ2-3; TRBD2 agrees at 8 bases. The CDR3 runs to 15 residues. Germline loops: CDR1 DFQATT, CDR2 SNEGSKA (reference sequence). V shed 7 bases and J 8 bases; nucleotides not matched to a gene: 17. The CDR3 sequence is CSVTKPGTRESTQYF. CDR3 DNA: TGCAGTGTCACAAAGCCCGGGACTAGAGAAAGTACGCAGTATTTT.

The V and J genes are TRBV20-1 and TRBJ2-1, with a tentative D call TRBD2 (5 bases). Trimming cost V 1 base and J 10 bases, with 11 bases left between them. Germline assignment: CDR1 DFQATT and CDR2 SNEGSKA (reference sequence). CDR3 size: 12 residues. The chain's CDR3 is CSARALAFEQFF. The CDR3 nucleotides read TGCAGTGCTAGAGCTCTAGCTTTCGAGCAGTTCTTC.

In this sample, this clonotype turned up a few times. CDR3 DNA sequence: TGTGCCAGCAGCTTACCGGGACACCCCTACGAGCAGTACTTC. This encodes CASSLPGHPYEQYF. The chain is built from TRBV7-9 and TRBJ2-7, with D tentatively TRBD1 (6 bases). The germline CDR1 and CDR2 sequences are SEHNR and FQNEAQ (reference sequence). V was pared by 2 bases and J by 2 bases, with 10 bases between. CDR3 size: 14 residues.

This clonotype was seen more than once but under ten times. The CDR3 region is CSVVARGTSGATYEQYF. The CDR3 DNA reads TGCAGCGTTGTCGCCAGGGGGACTAGCGGGGCGACCTACGAGCAGTACTTC. The V gene is TRBV29-1, the J gene TRBJ2-7, with 13 positions matching TRBD2. J gave up 2 bases and V 4 bases, and 11 bases lay outside the gene matches. CDR3 length: 17 residues. CDR1 is SQVTM, CDR2 ANQGSEA, per germline.

The genes are TRBV13 and TRBJ2-4; D is possibly TRBD2 (5 bases). Trimming pared 3 bases from V and 3 bases from J, leaving 15 bases between. This CDR3 comprises 16 residues. CDR1 is PRHDT and CDR2 is FYEKMQ in the germline V gene (reference sequence). The CDR3: CASSLMDWSVKNIQYF. The DNA for the CDR3 is TGTGCCAGCAGCTTGATGGACTGGTCCGTCAAAAACATTCAGTACTTC. Looking up the rest from reference TRBV13 and TRBJ2-4 gives the full variable domain: AAGVIQSPRHLIKEKRETATLKCYPIPRHDTVYWYQQGPGQDPQFLISFYEKMQSDKGSIPDRFSAQQFSDYHSELNMSSLELGDSALYFCASSLMDWSVKNIQYFGAGTRLSVL.

This chain uses TRBV20-1 with TRBJ2-5, with unresolved D. Looked up from germline, CDR1 is DFQATT and CDR2 is SNEGSKA (reference sequence). Trimming pared 3 bases from V and 0 bases from J, leaving 11 bases between. The CDR3 covers 14 residues. The CDR3 sequence: CSARFLGYQETQYF. The DNA for the CDR3 is TGCAGTGCTAGGTTCTTGGGGTACCAAGAGACCCAGTACTTC.

V gene TRBV6-6 combines with J gene TRBJ2-1; D ambiguous. Germline V gives CDR1 MNHNY, CDR2 SVGAGI (reference sequence). V was trimmed by 3 bases and J by 9 bases, leaving 18 bases between them. The CDR3 contains 15 residues. The CDR3 sequence is CASSYEVSSLSEQFF. Written as DNA, the CDR3 is TGTGCCAGCAGTTATGAAGTAAGCTCACTCAGTGAGCAGTTCTTC.